The next 23 T cell receptor beta chains were all read from a single sample in a study of cytomegalovirus exposure and HLA in healthy donors. Vbeta (60) and Jbeta (13) primers were used in the PCR. Only in-frame clones appear in the TCRdb table, and some are missing; sequencing was by immunoSEQ multiplex PCR. The sample contains 65,000 to 75,000 clones, roughly 65% of which appear only once. Input material: PBMCs. The receptors were gathered from a woman aged 25-40 years in good health and CMV-seronegative.

The chain links TRBV7-9 to TRBJ1-6; D is unresolved. Trimming removed 3 bases at V and 6 bases at J, with 15 bases between. This CDR3 spans 16 amino acids. The germline V gene encodes CDR1 SEHNR and CDR2 FQNEAQ (reference sequence). CDR3 protein: CASSFEAGISNSPLHF. The CDR3 DNA is TGTGCCAGCAGCTTTGAGGCTGGAATTAGTAATTCACCCCTCCACTTT.

The chain carries TRBV7-9 and TRBJ2-3, with 11 bases fitting TRBD1. This CDR3 contains 19 residues. CDR1 is SEHNR, CDR2 FQNEAQ, per germline (reference sequence). The V and J ends lost 7 bases and 0 bases, in that order; junction bases with no gene match: 15. This CDR3 is CASIRGGQGGLPSTDTQYF. The CDR3, as DNA: TGTGCCAGCATCCGAGGGGGACAGGGGGGGCTACCTAGCACAGATACGCAGTATTTT.

This chain uses TRBV28 with TRBJ2-7; D may be TRBD1 (5 bases). The CDR3 loop spans 14 amino acids. V was shortened by 7 bases and J by 1 base, with 14 bases between the two germline ends. Germline V gene data show CDR1 as MDHEN and CDR2 as SYDVKM. The CDR3 region has the DNA TGTGCCAGCATTTCAGGGCTAGGGTCCTACGAGCAGTACTTC. Its protein is CASISGLGSYEQYF.

In its sample, this clone was seen once. The chain recombines TRBV18 with TRBJ2-7; D unresolved. Trimming left V 4 bases short and J 7 bases short, with 14 bases between. This CDR3 has 13 amino acids. In germline, CDR1 is KGHSH, CDR2 LQKENI. The chain's CDR3 is CASSLQEDSEQYF. The CDR3 coding sequence is TGTGCCAGCTCACTCCAAGAGGATTCAGAGCAGTACTTC.

The V gene is TRBV11-2, the J gene TRBJ2-1, with 9 nucleotides matching TRBD2. The CDR3 sequence is 16 residues long. Germline lookup yields CDR1 SGHAT and CDR2 FQNNGV. Trimming at V came to 1 base and at J to 10 bases, leaving 11 bases not matched to a gene. The CDR3 nucleotides are TGTGCCAGCAGCTTAGGGGGCGTAGCGGGGGTTAGCGAGCAGTTCTTC. Its protein product is CASSLGGVAGVSEQFF.

This clone came up a few times. This sequence joins TRBV6-6 and TRBJ1-5, with D unclear. V was shortened by 7 bases and J by 4 bases, with 11 bases between the two germline ends. CDR3 length equals 13 residues. Germline-derived CDR1 and CDR2 are MNHNY and SVGAGI (reference sequence). This chain's CDR3 is CASNARGNQPQHF. The CDR3, as DNA: TGTGCCAGCAACGCTAGAGGGAATCAGCCCCAGCATTTT.

Here the CDR3 reads CASSLLLNTEAFF. CDR3 bases: TGTGCCAGCAGCTTGCTCCTGAACACTGAAGCTTTCTTT. The rearrangement joins TRBV5-6 to TRBJ1-1; D not certain. Germline CDR1 is SGHDT and CDR2 is YYEEEE. The CDR3 totals 13 residues. The ends were cut back, 1 base at V and 0 bases at J, with 4 bases in the middle.

The CDR3 sequence is CASSLARGQETQYF. The DNA of the CDR3 is TGTGCCAGCAGCTTGGCCAGAGGACAAGAGACCCAGTACTTC. The chain is built from TRBV7-9 and TRBJ2-5, with unresolved D. Trimming removed 3 bases from V and 2 bases from J, with 10 bases in between. The germline gives CDR1 SEHNR, CDR2 FQNEAQ (reference sequence). The CDR3 sequence is 14 residues long.

This sequence joins TRBV18 and TRBJ2-6; the D gene is possibly TRBD1 (5 bases). Germline V gene lookup returns CDR1 KGHSH and CDR2 LQKENI. The CDR3 contains 16 residues. The germline V and J ends were trimmed by 7 bases and 0 bases, with 13 bases remaining between them. CDR3 sequence: CASYLGVNSGANVLTF. The CDR3 DNA reads TGTGCCAGCTATCTAGGGGTGAACTCTGGGGCCAACGTCCTGACTTTC.

The rearrangement joins TRBV19 to TRBJ2-5; 9 bases align to TRBD1. Looked up from germline, CDR1 is LNHDA and CDR2 is SQIVND (reference sequence). The junction had 3 bases not matched to a gene; V was cut back by 5 bases and J by 5 bases. The CDR3 is 13 residues long. The CDR3 bases are TGTGCCAGTAGTGTCGACAGGGGGGAGACCCAGTACTTC. This codes for CASSVDRGETQYF.

The chain joins TRBV28 to TRBJ1-2, with TRBD1 identical over 8 bases. The CDR3 consists of 17 residues. The germline gives CDR1 MDHEN, CDR2 SYDVKM. The junction had 8 bases not matched to a gene; V was cut back by 2 bases and J by 0 bases. The CDR3 DNA is TGTGCCAGCAGTTTAGGGGACAGGAGGGGTCCTAACTATGGCTACACCTTC. Its protein is CASSLGDRRGPNYGYTF.

The V call is TRBV2, the J call TRBJ2-7; 8 nucleotides line up with TRBD1. With 6 bases clipped from V and 4 bases from J, the junction kept 8 bases outside the gene matches. The CDR3 is made up of 14 amino acids. The germline V gene encodes CDR1 SNHLY and CDR2 FYNNEI. The CDR3 is CASSPGTGGYEQYF. The CDR3 nucleotides read TGTGCCAGCAGCCCCGGGACAGGAGGATACGAGCAGTACTTC.

The rearrangement uses TRBV6-5 and TRBJ2-3; 9 nucleotides align to TRBD2. There are 14 residues in the CDR3. CDR1 and CDR2 (germline): MNHEY, SVGAGI. After removal of 8 bases from V and 5 bases from J, the junction contained 8 bases not matched to a gene. The CDR3 DNA reads TGTGCCAGCGCTCGCGGGGGGGCTGAAGATACGCAGTATTTT. This translates into CASARGGAEDTQYF.

V is TRBV11-3 and J is TRBJ2-3; D uncertain. The V end lost 5 bases, the J end lost 4 bases, and 22 bases lay between the germline ends. This CDR3 has 17 residues. Germline values: CDR1 SGHNT, CDR2 YENEEA. CDR3 region: CASSPWWAQTEADTQYF. CDR3 sequence (DNA): TGTGCCAGCAGCCCTTGGTGGGCCCAAACAGAAGCAGATACGCAGTATTTT. Looking up the rest from reference TRBV11-3 and TRBJ2-3 gives the full variable domain: EAGVVQSPRYKIIEKKQPVAFWCNPISGHNTLYWYLQNLGQGPELLIRYENEEAVDDSQLPKDRFSAERLKGVDSTLKIQPAELGDSAVYLCASSPWWAQTEADTQYFGPGTRLTVL.

This clone was seen only a few times. The chain recombines TRBV5-6 with TRBJ1-3; 7 nucleotides agree with TRBD1. The J segment lost 10 bases and the V segment lost 2 bases, leaving 9 bases of the junction unmatched. Germline CDR1 is SGHDT and CDR2 is YYEEEE. The length of the CDR3 is 14 residues. This chain's CDR3 is CASSLQGSAGTIYF. In DNA, the CDR3 is TGTGCCAGCAGCTTACAGGGGTCGGCTGGAACCATATATTTT.

The rearrangement links TRBV2 to TRBJ1-2; no clear D gene. The CDR3 length is 12 residues. Germline loops: CDR1 SNHLY, CDR2 FYNNEI. V was trimmed by 7 bases and J by 4 bases, leaving 10 bases between them. The CDR3 is CASNLPPYGYTF. CDR3 coding DNA: TGTGCCAGCAATCTCCCCCCCTATGGCTACACCTTC.

V gene TRBV10-1 combines with J gene TRBJ2-5; 10 nucleotides agree with TRBD2. The J segment lost 2 bases and the V segment lost 4 bases, leaving 4 bases of the junction unmatched. CDR1 is WNHNN, CDR2 SYGVQD, per germline (reference sequence). The CDR3 spans 15 residues. The CDR3 loop is CASSGQLAGQETQYF. The CDR3 DNA follows: TGCGCCAGCAGTGGCCAACTAGCGGGGCAAGAGACCCAGTACTTC.

The rearrangement uses TRBV19 and TRBJ2-1, with TRBD2 matching over 8 bases. CDR1 is LNHDA and CDR2 is SQIVND in the germline V gene (reference sequence). J gave up 5 bases and V 3 bases, and 6 bases lay outside the gene matches. There are 15 residues in the CDR3. The CDR3: CASSIYTSGDNEQFF. For the CDR3, the DNA is TGTGCCAGTAGTATCTACACTAGCGGTGACAATGAGCAGTTCTTC.

The chain joins TRBV2 to TRBJ1-5; 10 nucleotides align to TRBD1. The CDR3 is 16 amino acids. V was pared by 4 bases and J by 1 base, with 4 bases of the junction left unmatched. Germline lookup yields CDR1 SNHLY and CDR2 FYNNEI. The DNA of the CDR3 is TGTGCCAGCAGTGTGGGGACAGGGGTAAGCAATCAGCCCCAGCATTTT. Its protein product is CASSVGTGVSNQPQHF. Complete variable domain (other parts from reference TRBV2 and TRBJ1-5): EPEVTQTPSHQVTQMGQEVILRCVPISNHLYFYWYRQILGQKVEFLVSFYNNEISEKSEIFDDQFSVERPDGSNFTLKIRSTKLEDSAMYFCASSVGTGVSNQPQHFGDGTRLSIL.

This chain joins TRBV11-2 and TRBJ2-2, with unresolved D. The CDR3 is 14 residues long. Germline-derived CDR1 and CDR2 are SGHAT and FQNNGV. Trimming removed 0 bases at V and 12 bases at J, with 14 bases between. The CDR3: CASSLDRVSQQLFF. CDR3 nucleotide sequence: TGTGCCAGCAGCTTAGATCGGGTATCCCAGCAGCTGTTTTTT.

The chain joins TRBV7-9 to TRBJ1-2; 7 bases are a match to TRBD1. There are 15 residues in the CDR3. The ends lost 5 bases at V and 2 bases at J; junction bases unmatched: 8. Germline CDR1 and CDR2: SEHNR and FQNEAQ (reference sequence). The CDR3 spells CASSVEQGRNYGYTF. In nucleotides, the CDR3 is TGTGCCAGCAGCGTCGAACAGGGGCGGAACTATGGCTACACCTTC.

This clone was seen only a few times. The V call is TRBV6-5, the J call TRBJ2-2; 11 nucleotides match TRBD1. With V trimmed by 7 bases and J by 6 bases, 4 bases remained unmatched. CDR3 length equals 14 residues. Germline V gives CDR1 MNHEY, CDR2 SVGAGI. CDR3 DNA sequence: TGTGCCAGCATCCGGACAGGGGGCTCCGGGGAGCTGTTTTTT. It encodes CASIRTGGSGELFF.

This chain connects TRBV9 to TRBJ2-3, with D maybe TRBD2 (6 bases). The CDR3 sequence is 15 residues long. CDR1 is SGDLS and CDR2 is YYNGEE in the germline V gene. V shed 7 bases and J shed 0 bases, with 15 bases lying between them. The CDR3 DNA reads TGTGCCAGCGGCGAAGCCGGGACTAGCACAGATACGCAGTATTTT. Translated: CASGEAGTSTDTQYF. Supplemented by reference TRBV9 and TRBJ2-3, the full variable domain reads DSGVTQTPKHLITATGQRVTLRCSPRSGDLSVYWYQQSLDQGLQFLIQYYNGEERAKGNILERFSAQQFPDLHSELNLSSLELGDSALYFCASGEAGTSTDTQYFGPGTRLTVL.